This entry lists 24 T cell receptor beta chains sequenced from one sample in a study of regulatory T cells in long-lasting Graves disease. In building TCR beta libraries, iRepertoire HTBI primers were used together with Arm-PCR of CDR3 regions. MiXCR, run by TCRdb on the multiplex PCR reads, gives a single entry per CDR3 protein. Among 360,000 or so distinct CDR3 sequences, under 20% were seen once, and the ten largest hold 20%. The time point is: newly diagnosed GD, antithyroid drugs for less than 3 months. The authors made the TCR library using RNA they extracted from PBMCs. These data also featured in a second study, about T cells in Graves' hyperthyroidism and ophthalmopathy.

This material consisted of peripheral blood mononuclear cells (PBMCs), taken at new diagnosis, from a patient treated with antithyroid drugs. These receptors were collected from a woman under 30 with Graves disease.

In its sample, this clonotype was seen many times. The gene calls are TRBV13 and TRBJ1-4; possible D gene TRBD1, 5 bases. V was trimmed by 3 bases and J by 7 bases, leaving 9 bases between them. This CDR3 has 13 residues. The germline V gene encodes CDR1 PRHDT and CDR2 FYEKMQ (reference sequence). The CDR3 nucleotides read TGTGCCAGCAGCTTCGGGGGTTCTGAAAAACTGTTTTTT. Its translation is CASSFGGSEKLFF.

This clonotype was seen many times. The gene calls are TRBV18 and TRBJ2-1, with 7 nucleotides matching TRBD2. Germline CDR1 and CDR2: KGHSH and LQKENI. The CDR3 is made up of 17 amino acids. V shed 3 bases and J 0 bases; nucleotides not matched to a gene: 8. CDR3 region: CASSPGGLSSSYNEQFF. CDR3 nucleotide sequence: TGTGCCAGCTCACCGGGGGGACTATCGAGCTCCTACAATGAGCAGTTCTTC.

This clonotype showed up just a few times. The chain carries TRBV9 and TRBJ1-1; possible D gene TRBD1, 5 bases. Germline-derived CDR1 and CDR2 are SGDLS and YYNGEE. Trimming left V 0 bases short and J 1 base short, with 7 bases between. The CDR3 sequence is 14 residues long. The DNA for the CDR3 is TGTGCCAGCAGCGTAGGCAGGGCGAACACTGAAGCTTTCTTT. The encoded protein is CASSVGRANTEAFF.

This clonotype showed up just a few times. The chain recombines TRBV20-1 with TRBJ2-7; 8 bases are a match to TRBD2. This CDR3 spans 14 amino acids. V dropped 3 bases and J dropped 4; count of bases not matched to a gene: 8. CDR1 and CDR2 from the germline V gene are DFQATT and SNEGSKA (reference sequence). The CDR3 protein is CSARSPSGPYEQYF. DNA for the CDR3: TGCAGTGCTAGGAGTCCTAGCGGGCCGTACGAGCAGTACTTC.

On this clonotype itself: It differs at one base from a far larger clone, so likely a read error. The chain combines TRBV11-2 with TRBJ2-1, with no clear D. Germline-derived CDR1 and CDR2 are SGHAT and FQNNGV. The CDR3 contains 15 residues. V gave up 1 base and J gave up 3 bases, with 10 bases separating them. The CDR3 region has the DNA TGTGCCAGCAGCTTAGGAATCGGTAGCTACAATGAGCAGTTCTTC. It yields the protein CASSLGIGSYNEQFF. Variable domain in full (rest from reference TRBV11-2 and TRBJ2-1): EAGVAQSPRYKIIEKRQSVAFWCNPISGHATLYWYQQILGQGPKLLIQFQNNGVVDDSQLPKDRFSAERLKGVDSTLKIQPAKLEDSAVYLCASSLGIGSYNEQFFGPGTRLTVL.

This clonotype occurred many times. The gene calls are TRBV27 and TRBJ2-7; D uncertain. The germline V gene has CDR1 MNHEY and CDR2 SMNVEV (reference sequence). This CDR3 is 13 amino acids long. Between the trimmed V and J ends, which lost 6 bases and 2 bases, there was a span of 11 bases. CDR3: CASSLGRTYEQYF. CDR3 bases: TGTGCCAGCAGCTTAGGCAGAACCTACGAGCAGTACTTC.

There are a few counts of this clonotype. The V gene is TRBV5-1, the J gene TRBJ2-3; D ambiguous. The CDR3 contains 14 residues. The germline V gene has CDR1 SGHRS and CDR2 YFSETQ. V was pared by 0 bases and J by 2 bases, with 7 bases between. CDR3 in DNA: TGCGCCAGCAGCTTGGATAAATACACAGATACGCAGTATTTT. Amino acid sequence: CASSLDKYTDTQYF.

This clonotype has ten or more counts. The CDR3 sequence: CASSSRQRSGANVLTF. The DNA for the CDR3 is TGTGCCAGCAGTTCGAGACAGCGCTCTGGGGCCAACGTCCTGACTTTC. The chain has TRBV2 and TRBJ2-6; perhaps TRBD1 as D (5 bases). Germline lookup yields CDR1 SNHLY and CDR2 FYNNEI. The CDR3 runs 16 residues. V was trimmed by 5 bases and J by 0 bases, leaving 11 bases between them.

At least ten counts were recorded for this clonotype. V usage is TRBV4-1 and J usage is TRBJ1-6, with D possibly being TRBD1 (6 bases). The CDR3 sequence is 14 residues long. Trimming removed 4 bases at V and 11 bases at J, with 15 bases between. Looked up from germline, CDR1 is MGHRA and CDR2 is YSYEKL. The chain's CDR3 is CASSPGTMRAPLHF. The CDR3 nucleotides are TGCGCCAGCAGCCCCGGGACAATGAGGGCACCCCTCCACTTT.

This clonotype was counted many times. The V and J genes are TRBV5-1 and TRBJ2-7; a possible D gene is TRBD1 (5 bases). The CDR3 runs to 18 residues. V was clipped by 0 bases and J by 5 bases, with 24 bases between them. Per the germline V gene, CDR1 is SGHRS and CDR2 is YFSETQ. The CDR3 loop reads CASSLDRQGSPIDHEQYF. The CDR3 DNA reads TGCGCCAGCAGCTTGGATCGTCAGGGCTCCCCCATAGACCACGAGCAGTACTTC.

This clonotype has more than one count but fewer than ten. The rearrangement joins TRBV10-1 to TRBJ2-3; D is unresolved. V was trimmed by 3 bases and J by 3 bases, leaving 13 bases between them. Germline lookup yields CDR1 WNHNN and CDR2 SYGVQD (reference sequence). The CDR3 is made up of 15 amino acids. In nucleotides, the CDR3 is TGCGCCAGCAGTGAACCGACACCTGGTACAGATACGCAGTATTTT. Translated: CASSEPTPGTDTQYF.

The chain couples TRBV12-3 or TRBV12-4 to TRBJ1-6; possible D gene TRBD1, 5 bases. V lost 6 bases to trimming and J lost 10 bases, with 13 bases between them. The CDR3 totals 13 residues. The CDR3 sequence: CASSSRASSPLHF. The DNA of the CDR3 is TGTGCCAGCAGCTCCAGGGCCAGCTCACCCCTCCACTTT.

A note on this clonotype: A much larger clone sits a single nucleotide away, making a read error possible. The chain has TRBV11-3 and TRBJ1-1; D remains ambiguous. This CDR3 is 16 amino acids long. From germline, CDR1 is SGHNT and CDR2 YENEEA. Trimming left V 4 bases short and J 1 base short, with 16 bases between. CDR3 amino acids: CASSSVQQTPNTEAFF. The DNA of the CDR3 is TGTGCCAGCAGCTCAGTGCAACAGACCCCGAACACTGAAGCTTTCTTT.

Many counts were recorded for this clonotype. The chain employs TRBV20-1 and TRBJ2-1; D might be TRBD2 (6 bases). The germline gives CDR1 DFQATT, CDR2 SNEGSKA (reference sequence). This CDR3 is 11 amino acids long. Trimming took 1 base from V and 11 from J, leaving 9 bases between them. CDR3 coding DNA: TGCAGTGCTAGAGTTGGGACTCAGCAGTTCTTC. The encoded protein is CSARVGTQQFF.

V is TRBV4-1 and J is TRBJ1-2; D not certain. The CDR3 consists of 13 residues. Germline CDR1 and CDR2: MGHRA and YSYEKL. V lost 0 bases and J lost 8, with 10 bases in between. CDR3 coding DNA: TGCGCCAGCAGCCAAGATTATGCCGGAGGCTACACCTTC. Translating gives CASSQDYAGGYTF.

At least ten counts were recorded for this clonotype. The chain carries TRBV24-1 and TRBJ2-7, with 8 bases aligning to TRBD1. Germline V gene data show CDR1 as KGHDR and CDR2 as SFDVKD. V gave up 4 bases and J gave up 0 bases; unmatched junction bases: 4. The CDR3 loop spans 15 amino acids. CDR3 in amino acids: CATSESDRVSYEQYF. The DNA for the CDR3 is TGTGCCACCAGTGAGTCGGACAGGGTCTCCTACGAGCAGTACTTC.

The chain couples TRBV5-1 to TRBJ1-5, with D possibly matching TRBD1 (6 bases). CDR1 SGHRS and CDR2 YFSETQ come from the germline V gene. With 4 bases removed from V and 4 bases from J, the gap between germline ends came to 15 bases. CDR3 length equals 15 residues. CDR3 region: CASSPTGTRNQPQHF. The DNA for the CDR3 is TGCGCCAGCAGCCCCACCGGGACAAGAAATCAGCCCCAGCATTTT.

This clonotype came up many times. The rearrangement links TRBV7-3 to TRBJ2-1; D possibly corresponds to TRBD2 (5 bases). Germline-derived CDR1 and CDR2 are SGHTA and FQGTGA. The CDR3 loop spans 13 amino acids. Trimming stripped 1 base from V and 10 bases from J, with 11 bases between. CDR3: CASSLSPSQEQFF. CDR3 coding DNA: TGTGCCAGCAGCTTAAGTCCTAGCCAGGAGCAGTTCTTC.

This clonotype has just a few counts. This chain links TRBV25-1 with TRBJ2-1; D possibly corresponds to TRBD2 (5 bases). CDR3 length: 15 residues. The germline V and J ends were trimmed by 6 bases and 5 bases, with 17 bases remaining between them. Germline assignment: CDR1 MGHDK and CDR2 SYGVNS. The CDR3 reads CASRYLEAPDNEQFF. DNA for the CDR3: TGTGCCAGCAGATACCTGGAGGCACCTGACAATGAGCAGTTCTTC.

Comment on this clonotype: A single base separates this from a much larger clone, so it may be a read error. The chain recombines TRBV7-2 with TRBJ2-1, with no clear D. V was shortened by 5 bases and J by 2 bases, with 7 bases between the two germline ends. CDR1 and CDR2 from the germline V gene are SGHTA and FQGNSA. This CDR3 comprises 13 residues. The chain's CDR3 is CASSGITYNEQFF. Here the CDR3 DNA reads TGTGCCAGCAGCGGGATCACCTACAATGAGCAGTTCTTC.

There are many counts of this clonotype. The chain carries TRBV11-1 and TRBJ2-7; 9 nucleotides align to TRBD1. CDR1 is SGHAT and CDR2 is FQDESV in the germline V gene (reference sequence). The CDR3 sequence is 16 residues long. Trimming cost V 4 bases and J 4 bases; bases outside gene matches: 11. In nucleotides, the CDR3 is TGTGCCAGCAGCTCTAGGACCGGGACAGGGAATTACGAGCAGTACTTC. This gives the protein CASSSRTGTGNYEQYF.

This clonotype was found a few times. The chain combines TRBV19 with TRBJ2-7; 8 bases are shared with TRBD1. Germline lookup yields CDR1 LNHDA and CDR2 SQIVND (reference sequence). The CDR3 sequence is 14 residues long. V shed 10 bases and J 1 base; nucleotides not matched to a gene: 9. The CDR3 DNA reads TGTGCCACCACCGGACAGGGCAGTTCCTACGAGCAGTACTTC. The encoded protein is CATTGQGSSYEQYF.

A few counts support this clonotype. The chain has TRBV4-1 and TRBJ2-3, with TRBD2 identical over 9 bases. CDR3 size: 17 residues. Germline V gene data show CDR1 as MGHRA and CDR2 as YSYEKL. With 1 base clipped from V and 8 bases from J, the junction kept 13 bases outside the gene matches. The CDR3 region is CASSQAALLAGTFTQYF. DNA for the CDR3: TGCGCCAGCAGCCAAGCCGCCCTCCTAGCGGGAACCTTTACGCAGTATTTT.

The V gene is TRBV29-1, the J gene TRBJ1-4, with D hard to call. In germline, CDR1 is SQVTM, CDR2 ANQGSEA. The CDR3 is 12 residues long. Trimming removed 7 bases at V and 8 bases at J, with 14 bases between. The chain's CDR3 is CSGGSAVEKLFF. The CDR3, as DNA: TGCAGCGGCGGCTCGGCAGTCGAAAAACTGTTTTTT.